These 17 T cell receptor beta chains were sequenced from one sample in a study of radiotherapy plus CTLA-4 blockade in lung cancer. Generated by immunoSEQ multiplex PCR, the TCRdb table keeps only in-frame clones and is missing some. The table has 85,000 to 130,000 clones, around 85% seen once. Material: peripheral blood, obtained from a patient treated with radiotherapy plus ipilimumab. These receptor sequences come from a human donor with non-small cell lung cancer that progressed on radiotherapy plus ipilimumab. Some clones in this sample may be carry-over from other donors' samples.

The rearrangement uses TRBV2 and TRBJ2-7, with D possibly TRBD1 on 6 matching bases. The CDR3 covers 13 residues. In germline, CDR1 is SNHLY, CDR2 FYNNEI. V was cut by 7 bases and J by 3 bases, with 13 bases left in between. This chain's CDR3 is CASIRQQGYEQYF. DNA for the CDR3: TGTGCCAGCATCCGCCAACAGGGCTACGAGCAGTACTTC. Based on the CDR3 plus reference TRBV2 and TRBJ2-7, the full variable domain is EPEVTQTPSHQVTQMGQEVILRCVPISNHLYFYWYRQILGQKVEFLVSFYNNEISEKSEIFDDQFSVERPDGSNFTLKIRSTKLEDSAMYFCASIRQQGYEQYFGPGTRLTVT.

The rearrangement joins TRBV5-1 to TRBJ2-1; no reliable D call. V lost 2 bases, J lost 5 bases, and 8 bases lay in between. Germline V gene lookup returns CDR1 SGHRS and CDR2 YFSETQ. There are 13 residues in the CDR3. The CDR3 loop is CASSFRINNEQFF. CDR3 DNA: TGCGCCAGCAGCTTTAGAATAAACAATGAGCAGTTCTTC.

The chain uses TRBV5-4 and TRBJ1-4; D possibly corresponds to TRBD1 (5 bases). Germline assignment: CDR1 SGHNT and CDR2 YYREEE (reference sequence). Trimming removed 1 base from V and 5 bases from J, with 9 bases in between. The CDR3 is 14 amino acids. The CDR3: CASSLLGVNEKLFF. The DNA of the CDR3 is TGTGCCAGCAGCTTGTTGGGGGTGAATGAAAAACTGTTTTTT.

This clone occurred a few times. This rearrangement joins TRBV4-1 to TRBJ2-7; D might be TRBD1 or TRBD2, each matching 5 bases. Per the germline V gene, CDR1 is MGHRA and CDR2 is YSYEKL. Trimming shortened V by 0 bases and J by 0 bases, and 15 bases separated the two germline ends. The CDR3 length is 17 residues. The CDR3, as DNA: TGCGCCAGCAGCCAAGACCTAGTCCGGGGCCGCTCCTACGAGCAGTACTTC. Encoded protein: CASSQDLVRGRSYEQYF.

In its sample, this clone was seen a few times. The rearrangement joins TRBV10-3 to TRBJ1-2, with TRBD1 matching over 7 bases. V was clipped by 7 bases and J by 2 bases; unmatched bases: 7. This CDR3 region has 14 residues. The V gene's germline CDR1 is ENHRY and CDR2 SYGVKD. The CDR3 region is CAITEGATNYGYTF. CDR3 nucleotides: TGTGCCATCACCGAGGGGGCAACAAACTATGGCTACACCTTC.

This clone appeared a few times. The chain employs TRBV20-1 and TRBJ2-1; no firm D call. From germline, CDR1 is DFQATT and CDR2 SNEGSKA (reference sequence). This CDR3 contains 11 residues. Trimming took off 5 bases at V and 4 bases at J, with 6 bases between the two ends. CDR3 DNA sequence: TGCAGTGCTGCACAATACAATGAGCAGTTCTTC. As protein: CSAAQYNEQFF.

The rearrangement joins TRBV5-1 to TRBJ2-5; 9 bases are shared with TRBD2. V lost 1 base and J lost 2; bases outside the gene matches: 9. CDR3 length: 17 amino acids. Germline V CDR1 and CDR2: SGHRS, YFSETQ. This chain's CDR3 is CASSLIPSGELQETQYF. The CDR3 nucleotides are TGCGCCAGCAGCTTGATCCCTAGCGGGGAGTTGCAAGAGACCCAGTACTTC. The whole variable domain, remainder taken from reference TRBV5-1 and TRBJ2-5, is KAGVTQTPRYLIKTRGQQVTLSCSPISGHRSVSWYQQTPGQGLQFLFEYFSETQRNKGNFPGRFSGRQFSNSRSEMNVSTLELGDSALYLCASSLIPSGELQETQYFGPGTRLLVL.

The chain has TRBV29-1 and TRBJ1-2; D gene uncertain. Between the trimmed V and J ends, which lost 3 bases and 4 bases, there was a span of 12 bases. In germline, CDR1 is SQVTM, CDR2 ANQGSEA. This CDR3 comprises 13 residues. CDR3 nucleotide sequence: TGCAGCGTTGAGGGTCAGGCGCCCTATGGCTACACCTTC. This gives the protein CSVEGQAPYGYTF. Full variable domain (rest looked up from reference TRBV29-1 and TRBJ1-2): SAVISQKPSRDICQRGTSLTIQCQVDSQVTMMFWYRQQPGQSLTLIATANQGSEATYESGFVIDKFPISRPNLTFSTLTVSNMSPEDSSIYLCSVEGQAPYGYTFGSGTRLTVV.

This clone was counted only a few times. The CDR3 nucleotides read TGTGCCAGCAGCTTGACGCGAGACAGGGACACTGAAGCTTTCTTT. It is translated as CASSLTRDRDTEAFF. The chain recombines TRBV7-2 with TRBJ1-1, with 7 nucleotides matching TRBD1. Looked up from germline, CDR1 is SGHTA and CDR2 is FQGNSA. This CDR3 comprises 15 residues. The junction had 7 bases not matched to a gene; V was cut back by 3 bases and J by 3 bases.

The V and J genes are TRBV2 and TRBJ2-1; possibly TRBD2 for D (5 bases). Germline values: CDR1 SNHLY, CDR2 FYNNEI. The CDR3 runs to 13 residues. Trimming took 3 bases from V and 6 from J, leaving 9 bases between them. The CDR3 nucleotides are TGTGCCAGCAGTGATGAGGGTTTCAATGAGCAGTTCTTC. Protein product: CASSDEGFNEQFF.

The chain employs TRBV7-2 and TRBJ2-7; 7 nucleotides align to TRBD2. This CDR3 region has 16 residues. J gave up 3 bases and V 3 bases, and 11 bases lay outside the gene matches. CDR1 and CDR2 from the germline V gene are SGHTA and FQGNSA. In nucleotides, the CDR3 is TGTGCCAGCAGCTTTCGCGGGGGACGCGGGGGCTACGAGCAGTACTTC. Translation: CASSFRGGRGGYEQYF. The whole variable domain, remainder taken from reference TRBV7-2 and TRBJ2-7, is GAGVSQSPSNKVTEKGKDVELRCDPISGHTALYWYRQSLGQGLEFLIYFQGNSAPDKSGLPSDRFSAERTGGSVSTLTIQRTQQEDSAVYLCASSFRGGRGGYEQYFGPGTRLTVT.

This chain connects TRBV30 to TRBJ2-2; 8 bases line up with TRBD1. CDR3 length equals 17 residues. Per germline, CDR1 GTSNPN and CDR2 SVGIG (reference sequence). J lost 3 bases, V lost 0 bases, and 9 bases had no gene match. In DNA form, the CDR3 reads TGTGCCTGGAGTGTTGTCAGGGGGCGCCCCCACACCGGGGAGCTGTTTTTT. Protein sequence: CAWSVVRGRPHTGELFF.

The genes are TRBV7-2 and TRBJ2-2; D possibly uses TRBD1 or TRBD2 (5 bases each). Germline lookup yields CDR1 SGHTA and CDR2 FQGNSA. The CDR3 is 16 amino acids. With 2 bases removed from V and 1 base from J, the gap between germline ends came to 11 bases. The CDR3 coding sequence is TGTGCCAGCAGCTTATATCGGGGCATGAACACCGGGGAGCTGTTTTTT. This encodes CASSLYRGMNTGELFF.

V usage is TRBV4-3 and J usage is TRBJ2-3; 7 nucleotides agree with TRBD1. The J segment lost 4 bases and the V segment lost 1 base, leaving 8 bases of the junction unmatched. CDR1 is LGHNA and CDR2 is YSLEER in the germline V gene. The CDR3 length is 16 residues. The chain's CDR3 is CASSQAATGTADTQYF. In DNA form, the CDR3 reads TGCGCCAGCAGCCAAGCAGCAACCGGGACAGCAGATACGCAGTATTTT.

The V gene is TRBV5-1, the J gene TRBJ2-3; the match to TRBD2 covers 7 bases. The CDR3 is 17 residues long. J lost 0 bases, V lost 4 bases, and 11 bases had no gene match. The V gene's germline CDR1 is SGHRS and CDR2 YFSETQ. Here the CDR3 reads CASSREAAGASTDTQYF. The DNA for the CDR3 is TGCGCCAGCAGCCGGGAGGCCGCGGGTGCTAGCACAGATACGCAGTATTTT.

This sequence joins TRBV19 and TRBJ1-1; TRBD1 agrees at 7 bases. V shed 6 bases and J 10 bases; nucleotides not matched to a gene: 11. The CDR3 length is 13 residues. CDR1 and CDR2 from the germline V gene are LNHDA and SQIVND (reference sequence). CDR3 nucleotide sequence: TGTGCCAGTAGCTATGACAGGGTCAATGGAGCTTTCTTT. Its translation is CASSYDRVNGAFF.

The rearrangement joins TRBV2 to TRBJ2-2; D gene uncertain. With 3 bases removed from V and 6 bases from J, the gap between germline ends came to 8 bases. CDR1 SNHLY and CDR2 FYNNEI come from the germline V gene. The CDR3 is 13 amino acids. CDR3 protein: CASSEEGAGELFF. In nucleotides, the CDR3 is TGTGCCAGCAGTGAGGAAGGCGCCGGGGAGCTGTTTTTT.